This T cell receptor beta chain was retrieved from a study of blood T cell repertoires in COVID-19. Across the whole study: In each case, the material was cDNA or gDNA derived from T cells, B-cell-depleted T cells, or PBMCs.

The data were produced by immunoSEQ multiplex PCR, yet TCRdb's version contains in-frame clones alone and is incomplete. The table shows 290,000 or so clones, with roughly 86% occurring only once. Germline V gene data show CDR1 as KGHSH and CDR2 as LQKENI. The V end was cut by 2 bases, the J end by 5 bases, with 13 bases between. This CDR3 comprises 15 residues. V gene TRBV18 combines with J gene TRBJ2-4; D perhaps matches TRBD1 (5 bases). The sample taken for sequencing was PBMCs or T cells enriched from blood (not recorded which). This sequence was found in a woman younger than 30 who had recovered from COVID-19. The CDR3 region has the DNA TGTGCCAGCTCACCAAGGCAGGGATTGGAAAACATTCAGTACTTC. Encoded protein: CASSPRQGLENIQYF.